These T cell receptor beta chains were read from a single sample in a study of T cell repertoires in cytomegalovirus infection. TCRdb reprocessed the reads with MiXCR, giving one entry per CDR3 protein. This sample has approximately 1,000,000 distinct CDR3 sequences, with around 30% found just once. The antigens these receptors bind are not known. The starting material was cultured CD8+ T cells from PBMCs, obtained from culture after CMV antigen stimulation. These receptors were obtained from a human donor in good health (CMV status not recorded). Some clones in this sample may be carry-over from other donors' samples. The CDR3 runs from the conserved cysteine through the conserved F or W. D genes are given only for firm matches. The size of a clone is reported for some rows only, either as once, few or many, or as a class for expanded clones.

v_call,d_call,j_call,clone_size,cdr3_nt,cdr3_aa
TRBV6-1,-,TRBJ2-2,-,TGTGCCAGCGGGTGGACCGGGAAGCTGTTTTTT,CASGWTGKLFF
TRBV4-1,-,TRBJ2-3,-,TGCGCCAACAGCCGGGGACGGGGTGAGGGAGATACGCAGTATTTT,CANSRGRGEGDTQYF
TRBV5-4,TRBD2,TRBJ2-5,-,TGTGCCAGCAGCCGGACTAGCGGGGGAAATGAAGAGACCCAGTACTTC,CASSRTSGGNEETQYF
TRBV7-3,-,TRBJ2-1,few,TGTGCCAGCAGCTTATGGGGGGGGGCCGGGGAGCAGTTCTTC,CASSLWGGAGEQFF
TRBV27,-,TRBJ1-1,-,TGTGCCAGCAGTTTAGGGCAGGCAATAGCTCGAGGCACTGAAGCTTTCTTT,CASSLGQAIARGTEAFF
TRBV4-1,-,TRBJ1-1,-,TGCGCCAGCAGCCAAGGTCCCAAAGGAGGAACTGAAGCTTTCTTT,CASSQGPKGGTEAFF
TRBV6-1,-,TRBJ1-5,few,TGTGCCAGCAGTGAAATCCAGAGTTATAGCAATCAGCCCCAGCATTTT,CASSEIQSYSNQPQHF
TRBV20-1,TRBD2,TRBJ2-1,-,TGCAGTGCTCCCCCCCCGGGGGGGCTCAATGAGCAGTTCTTC,CSAPPPGGLNEQFF
TRBV10-3,TRBD1,TRBJ2-1,-,TGTGCCTTCAGCCGGACAGGGGACAATGAGCAGTTCTTC,CAFSRTGDNEQFF
TRBV4-1,-,TRBJ1-4,-,TGCGCCAGCAGCCAATTGGAGGGTCTCGGTGAAAAACTGTTTTTT,CASSQLEGLGEKLFF
TRBV24-1,TRBD2,TRBJ2-1,-,TGTGCCACCAGTGATCTGGTAGCGGGGATGAATGAGCAGTTCTTC,CATSDLVAGMNEQFF
TRBV18,TRBD1,TRBJ2-1,-,TGTGCCAGCTCACTCCGGGACAGGACCGATGAGCAGTTCTTC,CASSLRDRTDEQFF
TRBV20-1,TRBD1,TRBJ2-3,-,TGCAGTGCTGACGGACAGGGAGTGGGCACAGATACGCAGTATTTT,CSADGQGVGTDTQYF
TRBV24-1,TRBD1,TRBJ2-1,-,TGTGCCACCAGTGATTTGCAGGGGGACAGGGGCTACAATGAGCAGTTCTTC,CATSDLQGDRGYNEQFF
TRBV7-9,-,TRBJ2-3,many,TGTGCCAGCAGCTCCGTAGATACGCAGTATTTT,CASSSVDTQYF